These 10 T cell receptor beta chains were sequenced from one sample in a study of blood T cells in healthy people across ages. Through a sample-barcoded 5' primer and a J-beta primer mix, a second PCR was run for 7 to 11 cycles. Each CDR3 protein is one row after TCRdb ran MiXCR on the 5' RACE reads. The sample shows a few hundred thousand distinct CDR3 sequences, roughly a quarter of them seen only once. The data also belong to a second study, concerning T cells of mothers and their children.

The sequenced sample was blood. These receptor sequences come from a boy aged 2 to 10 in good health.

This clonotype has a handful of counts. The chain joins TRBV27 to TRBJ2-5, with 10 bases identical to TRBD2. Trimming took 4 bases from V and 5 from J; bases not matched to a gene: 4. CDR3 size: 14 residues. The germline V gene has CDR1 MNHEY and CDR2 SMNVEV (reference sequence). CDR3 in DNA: TGTGCCAGCAGTTGGAGCGGGAGGGCGGAGACCCAGTACTTC. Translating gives CASSWSGRAETQYF.

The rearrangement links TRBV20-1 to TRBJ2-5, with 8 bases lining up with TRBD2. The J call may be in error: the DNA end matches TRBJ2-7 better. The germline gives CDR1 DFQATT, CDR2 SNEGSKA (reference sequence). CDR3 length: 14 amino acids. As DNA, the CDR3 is TGCAGTGCTATGACCAGCGGGGGCTCCTACGAGCAGTACTTC. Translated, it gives CSAMTSGGSYEQYF.

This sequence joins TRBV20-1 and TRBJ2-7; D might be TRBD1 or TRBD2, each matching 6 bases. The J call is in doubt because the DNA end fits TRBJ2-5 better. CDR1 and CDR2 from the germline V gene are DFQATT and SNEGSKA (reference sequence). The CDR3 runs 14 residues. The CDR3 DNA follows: TGCAGTGCTACGCGAGGGGGGCGCGGGGAGACCCAGTACTTC. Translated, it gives CSATRGGRGETQYF.

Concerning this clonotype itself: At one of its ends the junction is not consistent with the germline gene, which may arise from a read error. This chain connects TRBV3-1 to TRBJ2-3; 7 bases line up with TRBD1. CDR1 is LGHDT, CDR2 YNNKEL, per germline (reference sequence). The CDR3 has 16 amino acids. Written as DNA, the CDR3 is TGTGCCAGCAGCTCCGGGACAGAGTACTACCAAGAGACCCAGTACTTT. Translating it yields CASSSGTEYYQETQYF.

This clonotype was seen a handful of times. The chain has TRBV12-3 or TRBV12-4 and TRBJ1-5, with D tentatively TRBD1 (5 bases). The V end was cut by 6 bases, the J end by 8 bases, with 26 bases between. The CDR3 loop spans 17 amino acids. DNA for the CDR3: TGTGCCAGCAGCGCTGGGGGAGGGTCTAGGGGCGATGAGCCCCAGCATTTT. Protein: CASSAGGGSRGDEPQHF.

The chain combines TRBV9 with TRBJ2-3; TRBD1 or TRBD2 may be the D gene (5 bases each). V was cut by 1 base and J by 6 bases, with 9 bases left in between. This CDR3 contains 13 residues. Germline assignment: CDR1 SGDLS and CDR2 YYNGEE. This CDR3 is CASSVTGPDTQYF. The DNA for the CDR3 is TGTGCCAGCAGCGTAACGGGGCCCGATACGCAGTATTTT.

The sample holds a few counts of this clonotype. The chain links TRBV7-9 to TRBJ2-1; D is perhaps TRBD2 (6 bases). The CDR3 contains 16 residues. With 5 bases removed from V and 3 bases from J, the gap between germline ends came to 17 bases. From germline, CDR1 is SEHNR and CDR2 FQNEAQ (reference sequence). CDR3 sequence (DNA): TGTGCCAGCAGCCTGACCACTAGCCGTTACTACAATGAGCAGTTCTTC. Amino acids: CASSLTTSRYYNEQFF.

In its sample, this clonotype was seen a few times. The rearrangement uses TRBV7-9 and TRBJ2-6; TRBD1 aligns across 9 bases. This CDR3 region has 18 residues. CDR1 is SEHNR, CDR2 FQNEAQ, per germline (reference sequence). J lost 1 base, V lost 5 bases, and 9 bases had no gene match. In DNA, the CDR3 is TGTGCCAGCAGCCTGGGGACAGGGATCCGGTCTGGGGCCAACGTCCTGACTTTC. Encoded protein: CASSLGTGIRSGANVLTF. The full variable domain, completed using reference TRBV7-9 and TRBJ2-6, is DTGVSQNPRHKITKRGQNVTFRCDPISEHNRLYWYRQTLGQGPEFLTYFQNEAQLEKSRLLSDRFSAERPKGSFSTLEIQRTEQGDSAMYLCASSLGTGIRSGANVLTFGAGSRLTVL.

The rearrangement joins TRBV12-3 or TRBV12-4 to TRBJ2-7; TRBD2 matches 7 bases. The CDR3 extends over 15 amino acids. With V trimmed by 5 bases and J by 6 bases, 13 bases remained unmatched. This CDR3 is CASSPSGTVKSEQYF. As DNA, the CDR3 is TGTGCCAGCAGTCCAAGCGGGACGGTAAAAAGCGAGCAGTACTTC.

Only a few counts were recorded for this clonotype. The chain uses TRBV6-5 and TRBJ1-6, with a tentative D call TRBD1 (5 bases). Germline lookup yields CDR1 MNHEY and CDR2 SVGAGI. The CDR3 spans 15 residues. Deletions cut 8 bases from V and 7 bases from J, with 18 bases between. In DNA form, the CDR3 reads TGTGCCAGCGCCCTCCGGGAAGGGGTAAATTCACCCCTCCACTTT. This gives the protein CASALREGVNSPLHF.